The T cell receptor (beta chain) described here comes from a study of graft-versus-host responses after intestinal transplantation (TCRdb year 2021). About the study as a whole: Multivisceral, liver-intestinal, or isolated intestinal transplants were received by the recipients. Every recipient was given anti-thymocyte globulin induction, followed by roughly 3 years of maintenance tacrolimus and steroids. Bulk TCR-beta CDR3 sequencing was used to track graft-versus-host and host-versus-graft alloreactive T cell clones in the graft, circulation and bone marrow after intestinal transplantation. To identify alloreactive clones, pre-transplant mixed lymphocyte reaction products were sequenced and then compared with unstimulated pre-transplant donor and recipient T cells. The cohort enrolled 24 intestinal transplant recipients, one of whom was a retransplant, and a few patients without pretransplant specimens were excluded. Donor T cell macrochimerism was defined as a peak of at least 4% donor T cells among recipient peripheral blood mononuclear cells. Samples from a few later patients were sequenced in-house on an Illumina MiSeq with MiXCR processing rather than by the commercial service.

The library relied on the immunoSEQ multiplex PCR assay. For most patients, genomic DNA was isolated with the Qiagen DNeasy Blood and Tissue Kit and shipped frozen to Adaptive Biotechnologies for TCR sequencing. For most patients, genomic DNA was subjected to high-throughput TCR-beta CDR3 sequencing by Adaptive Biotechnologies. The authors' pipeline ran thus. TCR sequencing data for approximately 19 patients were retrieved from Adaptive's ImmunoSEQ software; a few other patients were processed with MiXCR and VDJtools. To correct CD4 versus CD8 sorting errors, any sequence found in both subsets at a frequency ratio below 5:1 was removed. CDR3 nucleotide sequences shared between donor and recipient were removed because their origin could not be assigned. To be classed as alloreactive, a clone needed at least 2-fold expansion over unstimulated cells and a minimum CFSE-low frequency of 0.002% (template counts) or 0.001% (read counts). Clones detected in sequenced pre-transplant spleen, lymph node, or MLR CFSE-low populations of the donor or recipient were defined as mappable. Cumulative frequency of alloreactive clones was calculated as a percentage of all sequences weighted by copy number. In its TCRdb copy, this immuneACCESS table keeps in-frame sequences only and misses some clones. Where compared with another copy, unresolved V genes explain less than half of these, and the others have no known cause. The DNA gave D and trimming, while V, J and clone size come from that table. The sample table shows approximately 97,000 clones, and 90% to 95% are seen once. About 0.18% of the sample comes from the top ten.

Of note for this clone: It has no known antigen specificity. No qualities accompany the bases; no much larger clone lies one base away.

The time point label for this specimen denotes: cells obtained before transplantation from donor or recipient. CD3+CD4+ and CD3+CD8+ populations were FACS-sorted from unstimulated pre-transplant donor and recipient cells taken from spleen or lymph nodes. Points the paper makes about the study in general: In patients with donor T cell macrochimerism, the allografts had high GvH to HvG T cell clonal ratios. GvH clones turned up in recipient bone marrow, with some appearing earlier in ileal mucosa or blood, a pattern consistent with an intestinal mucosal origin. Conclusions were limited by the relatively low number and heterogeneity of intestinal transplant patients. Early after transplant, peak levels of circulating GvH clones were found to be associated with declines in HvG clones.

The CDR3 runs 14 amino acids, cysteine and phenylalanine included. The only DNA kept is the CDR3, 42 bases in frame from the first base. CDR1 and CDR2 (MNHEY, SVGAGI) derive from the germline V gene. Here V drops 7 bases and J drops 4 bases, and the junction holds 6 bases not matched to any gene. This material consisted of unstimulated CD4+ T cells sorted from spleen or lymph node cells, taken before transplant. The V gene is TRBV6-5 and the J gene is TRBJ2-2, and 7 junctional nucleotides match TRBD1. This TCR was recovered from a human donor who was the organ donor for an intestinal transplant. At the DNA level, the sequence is TGTGCCAGCAAGGAACAGGGGAGCACCGGGGAGCTGTTTTTT. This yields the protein CASKEQGSTGELFF.